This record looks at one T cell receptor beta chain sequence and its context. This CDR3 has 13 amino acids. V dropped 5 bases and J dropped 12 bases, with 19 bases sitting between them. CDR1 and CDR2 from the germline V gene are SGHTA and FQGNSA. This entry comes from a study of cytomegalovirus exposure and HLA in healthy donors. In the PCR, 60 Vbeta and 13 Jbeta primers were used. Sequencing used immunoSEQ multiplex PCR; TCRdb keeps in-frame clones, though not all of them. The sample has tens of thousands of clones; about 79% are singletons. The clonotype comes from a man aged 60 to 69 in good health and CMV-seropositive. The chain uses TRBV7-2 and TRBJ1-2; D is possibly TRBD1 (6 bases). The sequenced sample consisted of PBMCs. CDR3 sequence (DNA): TGTGCCAGCAGCCCTCATAACAGGGACGTTAACACCTTC. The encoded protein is CASSPHNRDVNTF.